This T cell receptor beta chain was retrieved from a study of T cells after yellow fever vaccination. Overall study results and limits: Overall, a small share of clonotypes was seen in both CD4 and CD8 compartments.

Template switching with 5'RACE generated the TCR cDNA and added a universal primer site and UMIs. MiXCR, run by TCRdb on the 5' RACE reads, gives a single entry per CDR3 protein. Among roughly 500,000 distinct CDR3 sequences, around 21% were seen once, and the ten largest hold around 15%. This clonotype was observed a handful of times. Antigen specificity is unknown. This receptor was taken from a young man who received the YFV17D yellow fever vaccine. The sample consisted of PBMCs, taken 15 days after the yellow fever booster vaccination.

CDR3 nucleotides: TGTGCCAGCAGCTCCCTAGGAGGGGACATTCAGTACTTC. Its protein is CASSSLGGDIQYF. The chain has TRBV7-2 and TRBJ2-4; D is possibly TRBD2 (6 bases). V lost 4 bases to trimming and J lost 8 bases, with 12 bases between them. CDR1 SGHTA and CDR2 FQGNSA come from the germline V gene. There are 13 residues in the CDR3.